A selection of T cell receptor beta chains follows, all from one sample in a study of graft-versus-host responses after intestinal transplantation. The repertoire was sequenced with immunoSEQ multiplex PCR; TCRdb's copy has only in-frame clones and lacks some. The repertoire holds about 9,500 clones, with approximately 88% as singletons. Sequences were derived from PBMCs, sampled 242 days after intestinal transplant. These receptors all stem from a human patient who received an intestinal transplant, so some T cells may come from the graft donor. The CDR3 runs from the conserved cysteine through the conserved F or W. Each record gives: V gene, D gene, CDR3 protein. A D gene is named only where the DNA matches it firmly.

V gene: TRBV19
D gene: NA
CDR3 protein: CASSIGHSYEQYF

V gene: TRBV21-1
D gene: NA
CDR3 protein: CATTGLISRGLSGNTEAFF

V gene: TRBV6-1
D gene: NA
CDR3 protein: CASSEAHLRSYEQYF

V gene: TRBV10-3
D gene: NA
CDR3 protein: CAISVSYDLTDGELFF

V gene: TRBV4-1
D gene: TRBD2
CDR3 protein: CASSQGGLAGARDTQYF

V gene: TRBV6-5
D gene: NA
CDR3 protein: CASSYSSRGRPYEQYF

V gene: TRBV19
D gene: TRBD2
CDR3 protein: CASSIDFAGGGMFAYEQYF

V gene: TRBV11-2
D gene: NA
CDR3 protein: CASSFPGGARGYTF

V gene: TRBV5-4
D gene: NA
CDR3 protein: CASSPSVDREGQYF

V gene: TRBV7-3
D gene: NA
CDR3 protein: CASSLGRDFTDTQYF

V gene: TRBV7-3
D gene: NA
CDR3 protein: CASSLKGSIGPLYNEQFF

V gene: TRBV10-3
D gene: NA
CDR3 protein: CAISEARGRQPQHF

V gene: TRBV7-3
D gene: NA
CDR3 protein: CASSLSFQGEQFF

V gene: TRBV10-1
D gene: TRBD2
CDR3 protein: CASSELGLADYNEQFF

V gene: TRBV13
D gene: NA
CDR3 protein: CASSIRDSLFPRSSYEQYF

V gene: TRBV7-3
D gene: TRBD2
CDR3 protein: CASSLGKRETQFF

V gene: TRBV19
D gene: TRBD1
CDR3 protein: CASIPGGNTEAFF

V gene: TRBV4-1
D gene: NA
CDR3 protein: CASSQAERGNTEAFF

V gene: TRBV4-3
D gene: TRBD1
CDR3 protein: CASSLGTGLDQPQHF

V gene: TRBV14
D gene: NA
CDR3 protein: CASSQGQGYGYTF

V gene: TRBV19
D gene: NA
CDR3 protein: CASSMSRGTEAFF

V gene: TRBV9
D gene: NA
CDR3 protein: CASSVTGGYNEQFF

V gene: TRBV19
D gene: TRBD1
CDR3 protein: CASRFSDRGPNYGYTF

V gene: TRBV18
D gene: TRBD1
CDR3 protein: CASSPQGARGYEQYF

V gene: TRBV28
D gene: NA
CDR3 protein: CASGWNSYEQYF

V gene: TRBV19
D gene: NA
CDR3 protein: CASSGSSWQETQYF

V gene: TRBV7-3
D gene: NA
CDR3 protein: CASSLQGGSQPQHF